Listed here is a single TCR beta chain. Its antigen is not identified. This record comes from a study of cytomegalovirus exposure and HLA in healthy donors. General study findings and limits: Rare TCR sequences predominated, though certain public TCRs were found in many donors. There were 150 to 200 TCR beta chains listed as cytomegalovirus-associated.

Use of 60 Vbeta and 13 Jbeta primers characterized the PCR. The authors' processing: The authors later counted 65 million to 90 million unique TCR beta chains, 9.5 million to 11 million of them shared. Measured with immunoSEQ multiplex PCR; TCRdb has only the in-frame clones, and not every one. V and J calls and clone size follow that table, whereas D and trimming were derived from the DNA. The data show more than 65,000 clones, roughly 68% seen once. This CDR3 has 16 residues. Germline lookup yields CDR1 SGHKS and CDR2 YYEKEE (reference sequence). The V gene lost 4 bases and the J gene lost 2 bases, with 19 bases spanning the gap.

This receptor was obtained from a woman aged 55-70 years in good health and CMV-seropositive. The chain links TRBV5-5 to TRBJ2-7, with D hard to call. Sequencing used PBMCs. In DNA, the CDR3 is TGTGCCAGCAGCCCACAACACACGGGTCTCACCTACGAGCAGTACTTC. Translation gives CASSPQHTGLTYEQYF. The variable domain in full, completed from reference TRBV5-5 and TRBJ2-7, reads DAGVTQSPTHLIKTRGQQVTLRCSPISGHKSVSWYQQVLGQGPQFIFQYYEKEERGRGNFPDRFSARQFPNYSSELNVNALLLGDSALYLCASSPQHTGLTYEQYFGPGTRLTVT.